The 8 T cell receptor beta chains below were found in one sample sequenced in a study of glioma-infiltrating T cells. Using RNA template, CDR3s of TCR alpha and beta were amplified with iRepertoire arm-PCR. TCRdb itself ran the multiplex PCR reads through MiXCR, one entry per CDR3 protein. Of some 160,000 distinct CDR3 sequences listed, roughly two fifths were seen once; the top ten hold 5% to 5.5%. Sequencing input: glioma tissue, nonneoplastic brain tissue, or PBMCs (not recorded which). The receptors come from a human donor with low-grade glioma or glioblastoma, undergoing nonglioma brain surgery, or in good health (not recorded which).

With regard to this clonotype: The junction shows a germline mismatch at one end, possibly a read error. The CDR3 here is CDTSDSRLANTGELFF. The CDR3 DNA follows: TGTGACACCAGTGATTCTCGACTTGCGAACACCGGGGAGCTGTTTTTT. The J gene is TRBJ2-2, the V gene TRBV24-1; D gene uncertain. The CDR3 is 16 amino acids. The germline gives CDR1 KGHDR, CDR2 SFDVKD.

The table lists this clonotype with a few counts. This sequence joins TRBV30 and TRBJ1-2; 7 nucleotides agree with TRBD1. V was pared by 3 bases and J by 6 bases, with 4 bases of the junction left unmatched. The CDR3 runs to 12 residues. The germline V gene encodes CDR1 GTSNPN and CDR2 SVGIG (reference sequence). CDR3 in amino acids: CAWSPGGHGYTF. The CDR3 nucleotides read TGTGCCTGGAGCCCAGGGGGTCATGGCTACACCTTC.

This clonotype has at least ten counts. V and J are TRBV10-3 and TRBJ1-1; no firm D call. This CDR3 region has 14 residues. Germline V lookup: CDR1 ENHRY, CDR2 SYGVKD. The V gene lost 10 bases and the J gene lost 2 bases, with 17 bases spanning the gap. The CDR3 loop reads CATLGSGPNTEAFF. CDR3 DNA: TGTGCCACCCTGGGGTCTGGCCCAAACACTGAAGCTTTCTTT.

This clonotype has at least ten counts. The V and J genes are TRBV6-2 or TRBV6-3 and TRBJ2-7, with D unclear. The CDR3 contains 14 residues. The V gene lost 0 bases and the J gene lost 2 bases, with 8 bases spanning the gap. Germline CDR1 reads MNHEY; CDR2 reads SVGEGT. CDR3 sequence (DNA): TGTGCCAGCAGTTACTCGCCAGGCCCCTACGAGCAGTACTTC. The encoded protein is CASSYSPGPYEQYF.

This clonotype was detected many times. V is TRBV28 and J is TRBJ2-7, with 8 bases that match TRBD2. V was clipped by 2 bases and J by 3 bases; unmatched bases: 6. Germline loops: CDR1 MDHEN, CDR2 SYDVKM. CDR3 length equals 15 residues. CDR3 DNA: TGTGCCAGCAGTTTAGGGGCTAGCGGGTTCTACGAGCAGTACTTC. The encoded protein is CASSLGASGFYEQYF.

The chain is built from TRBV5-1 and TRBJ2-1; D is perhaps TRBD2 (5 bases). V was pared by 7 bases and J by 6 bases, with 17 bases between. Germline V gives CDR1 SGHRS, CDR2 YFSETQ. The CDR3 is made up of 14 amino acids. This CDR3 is CASDASKNLNEQFF. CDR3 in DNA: TGCGCCAGCGACGCTAGCAAGAACCTCAATGAGCAGTTCTTC.

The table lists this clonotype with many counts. The CDR3 coding sequence is TGCGCCAGCAGCTTGTTAGGGCAGAACAATGAGCAGTTCTTC. Encoded protein: CASSLLGQNNEQFF. This chain connects TRBV5-1 to TRBJ2-1; no reliable D call. This CDR3 comprises 14 residues. Germline loops: CDR1 SGHRS, CDR2 YFSETQ. Trimming left V 1 base short and J 5 bases short, with 10 bases between.

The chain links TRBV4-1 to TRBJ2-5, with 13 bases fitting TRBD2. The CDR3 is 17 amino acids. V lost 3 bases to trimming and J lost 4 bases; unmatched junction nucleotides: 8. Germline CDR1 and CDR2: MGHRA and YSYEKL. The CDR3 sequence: CASSHGLAGVLGETQYF. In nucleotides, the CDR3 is TGCGCCAGCAGCCACGGACTAGCGGGAGTTCTGGGAGAGACCCAGTACTTC.